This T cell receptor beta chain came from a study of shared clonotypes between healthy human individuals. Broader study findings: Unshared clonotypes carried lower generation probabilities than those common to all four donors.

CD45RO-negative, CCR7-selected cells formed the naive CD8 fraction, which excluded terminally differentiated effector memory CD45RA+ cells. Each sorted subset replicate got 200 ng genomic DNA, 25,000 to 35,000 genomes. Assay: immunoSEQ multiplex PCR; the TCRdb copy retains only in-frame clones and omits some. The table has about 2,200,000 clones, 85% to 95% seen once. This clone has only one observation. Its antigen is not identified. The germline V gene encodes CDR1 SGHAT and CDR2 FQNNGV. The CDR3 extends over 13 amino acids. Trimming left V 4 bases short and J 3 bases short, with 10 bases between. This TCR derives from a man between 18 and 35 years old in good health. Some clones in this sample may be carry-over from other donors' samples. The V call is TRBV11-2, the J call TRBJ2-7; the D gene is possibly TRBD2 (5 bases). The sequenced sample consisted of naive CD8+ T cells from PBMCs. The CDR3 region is CASSSFGLYEQYF. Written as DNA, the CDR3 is TGTGCCAGCAGCTCCTTCGGACTCTACGAGCAGTACTTC.